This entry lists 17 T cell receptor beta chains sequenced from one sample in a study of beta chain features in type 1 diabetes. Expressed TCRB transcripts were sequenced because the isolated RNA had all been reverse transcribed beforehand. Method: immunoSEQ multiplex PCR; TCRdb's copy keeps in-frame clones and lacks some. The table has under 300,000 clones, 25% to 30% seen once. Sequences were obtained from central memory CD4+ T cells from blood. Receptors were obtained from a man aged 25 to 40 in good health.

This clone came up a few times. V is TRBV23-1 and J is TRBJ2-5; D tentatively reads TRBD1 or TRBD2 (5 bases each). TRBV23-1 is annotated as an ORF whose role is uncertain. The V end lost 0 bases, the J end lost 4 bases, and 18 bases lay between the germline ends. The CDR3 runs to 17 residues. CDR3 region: CASSQSRLRGRRETQYF. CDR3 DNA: TGCGCCAGCAGTCAATCGAGGTTGAGGGGTCGGCGAGAGACCCAGTACTTC.

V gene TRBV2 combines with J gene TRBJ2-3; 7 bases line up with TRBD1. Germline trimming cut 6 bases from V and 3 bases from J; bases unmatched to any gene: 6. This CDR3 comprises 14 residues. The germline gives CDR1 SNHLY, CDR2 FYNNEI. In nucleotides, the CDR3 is TGTGCCAGCAGAGACAGGGAGTTAACAGATACGCAGTATTTT. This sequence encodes CASRDRELTDTQYF.

The CDR3 protein is CASSGIREDTQYF. The DNA of the CDR3 is TGCGCCAGCAGCGGTATCAGGGAAGATACGCAGTATTTT. J is TRBJ2-3 and V is TRBV5-1; TRBD1 might be the D (5 bases). CDR1 is SGHRS and CDR2 is YFSETQ in the germline V gene. Trimming left V 4 bases short and J 5 bases short, with 11 bases between. The CDR3 consists of 13 residues.

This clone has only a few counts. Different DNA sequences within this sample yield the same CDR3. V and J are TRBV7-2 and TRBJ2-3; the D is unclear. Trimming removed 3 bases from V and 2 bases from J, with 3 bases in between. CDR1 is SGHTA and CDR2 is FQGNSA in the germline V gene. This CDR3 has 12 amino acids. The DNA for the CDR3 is TGTGCCAGCAGCTTCCTCACAGATACGCAGTATTTT. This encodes CASSFLTDTQYF.

The CDR3 sequence is CASHAGLNEQFF. CDR3 in DNA: TGTGCCAGTCACGCAGGGTTGAATGAGCAGTTCTTC. The V and J genes are TRBV6-5 and TRBJ2-1; perhaps TRBD1 as D (5 bases). CDR1 is MNHEY and CDR2 is SVGAGI in the germline V gene. The V and J ends lost 9 bases and 7 bases respectively, with 13 bases between them. The CDR3 extends over 12 amino acids.

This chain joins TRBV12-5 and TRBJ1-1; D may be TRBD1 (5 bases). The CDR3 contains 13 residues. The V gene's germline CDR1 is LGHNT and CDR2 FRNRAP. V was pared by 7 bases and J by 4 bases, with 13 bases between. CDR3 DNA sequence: TGTGCTAGTGTTGGGACCTTACGCACTGAAGCTTTCTTT. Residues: CASVGTLRTEAFF.

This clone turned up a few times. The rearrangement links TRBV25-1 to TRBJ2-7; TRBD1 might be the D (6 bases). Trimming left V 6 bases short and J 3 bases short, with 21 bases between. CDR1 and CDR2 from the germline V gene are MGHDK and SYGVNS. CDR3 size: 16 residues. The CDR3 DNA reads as TGTGCCAGCAGCTTAGCGCAGGTCACAGGGAACTACGAGCAGTACTTC. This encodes CASSLAQVTGNYEQYF.

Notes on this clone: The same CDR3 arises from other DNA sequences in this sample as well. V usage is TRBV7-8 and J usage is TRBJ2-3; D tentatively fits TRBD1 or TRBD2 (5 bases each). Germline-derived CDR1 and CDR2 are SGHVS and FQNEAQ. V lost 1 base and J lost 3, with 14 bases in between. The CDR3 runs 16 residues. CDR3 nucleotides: TGTGCCAGCAGCTTAGTCGATAGTGGGGGAACAGATACGCAGTATTTT. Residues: CASSLVDSGGTDTQYF.

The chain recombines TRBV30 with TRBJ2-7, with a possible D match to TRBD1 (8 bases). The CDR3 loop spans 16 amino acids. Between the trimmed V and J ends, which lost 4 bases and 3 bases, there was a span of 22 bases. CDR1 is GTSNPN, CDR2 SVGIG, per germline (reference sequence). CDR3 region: CAWIPRGGTGNYEQYF. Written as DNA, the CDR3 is TGTGCCTGGATCCCGAGGGGAGGGACAGGCAACTACGAGCAGTACTTC.

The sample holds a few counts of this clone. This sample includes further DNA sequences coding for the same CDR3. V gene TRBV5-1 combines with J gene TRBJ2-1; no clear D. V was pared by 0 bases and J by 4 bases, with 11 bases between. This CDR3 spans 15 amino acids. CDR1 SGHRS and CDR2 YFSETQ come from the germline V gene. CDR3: CASSLEGGDYNEQFF. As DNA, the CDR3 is TGCGCCAGCAGCTTGGAGGGCGGAGATTACAATGAGCAGTTCTTC.

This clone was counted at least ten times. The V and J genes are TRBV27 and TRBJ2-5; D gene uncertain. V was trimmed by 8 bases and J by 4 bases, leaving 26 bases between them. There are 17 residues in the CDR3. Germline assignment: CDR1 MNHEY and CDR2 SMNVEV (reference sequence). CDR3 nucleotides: TGTGCCAGCTCGAAGTGGGTGCTGGGTAAAGGAGTAGAGACCCAGTACTTC. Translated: CASSKWVLGKGVETQYF.

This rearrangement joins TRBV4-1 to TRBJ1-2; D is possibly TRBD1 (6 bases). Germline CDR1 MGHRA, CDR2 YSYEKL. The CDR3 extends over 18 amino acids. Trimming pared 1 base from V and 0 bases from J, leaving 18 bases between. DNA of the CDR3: TGCGCCAGCAGCCAAGTTAATTTGGGGGGCGGCCCTAACTATGGCTACACCTTC. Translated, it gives CASSQVNLGGGPNYGYTF.

This CDR3 is CASSFGGRSNQPQHF. CDR3 in DNA: TGTGCCAGCAGTTTCGGGGGGCGTAGCAATCAGCCCCAGCATTTT. The chain has TRBV28 and TRBJ1-5; weak D call: TRBD1 (6 bases). The CDR3 extends over 15 amino acids. Looked up from germline, CDR1 is MDHEN and CDR2 is SYDVKM. V dropped 3 bases and J dropped 0 bases, with 9 bases sitting between them.

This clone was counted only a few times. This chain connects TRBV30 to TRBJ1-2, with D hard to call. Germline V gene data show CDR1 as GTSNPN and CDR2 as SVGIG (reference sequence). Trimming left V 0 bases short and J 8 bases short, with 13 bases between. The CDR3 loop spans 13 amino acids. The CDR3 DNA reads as TGTGCCTGGAGTGTTACCGGGTTTGGCGGCTACACCTTC. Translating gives CAWSVTGFGGYTF. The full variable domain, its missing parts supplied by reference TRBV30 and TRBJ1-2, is SQTIHQWPATLVQPVGSPLSLECTVEGTSNPNLYWYRQAAGRGLQLLFYSVGIGQISSEVPQNLSASRPQDRQFILSSKKLLLSDSGFYLCAWSVTGFGGYTFGSGTRLTVV.

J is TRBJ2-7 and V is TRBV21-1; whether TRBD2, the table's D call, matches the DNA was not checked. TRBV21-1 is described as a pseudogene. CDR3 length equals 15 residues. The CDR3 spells CASYITSGRWYEQYF. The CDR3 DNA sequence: TGTGCCAGCTACATTACTAGCGGGAGGTGGTACGAGCAGTACTTC.

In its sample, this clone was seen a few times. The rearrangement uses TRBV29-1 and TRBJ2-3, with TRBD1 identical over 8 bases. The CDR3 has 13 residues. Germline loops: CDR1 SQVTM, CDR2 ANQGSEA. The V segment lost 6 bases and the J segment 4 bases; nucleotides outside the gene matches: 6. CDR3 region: CSVATGEADTQYF. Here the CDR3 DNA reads TGCAGCGTAGCGACAGGGGAGGCAGATACGCAGTATTTT.

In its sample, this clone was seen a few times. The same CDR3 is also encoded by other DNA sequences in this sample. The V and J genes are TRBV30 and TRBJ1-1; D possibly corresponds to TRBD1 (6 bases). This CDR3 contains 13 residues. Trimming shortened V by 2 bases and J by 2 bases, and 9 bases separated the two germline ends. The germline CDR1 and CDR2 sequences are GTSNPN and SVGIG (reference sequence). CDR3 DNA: TGTGCCTGGAGTTTCAGGGGAAACACTGAAGCTTTCTTT. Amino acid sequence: CAWSFRGNTEAFF. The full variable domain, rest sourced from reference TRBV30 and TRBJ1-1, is SQTIHQWPATLVQPVGSPLSLECTVEGTSNPNLYWYRQAAGRGLQLLFYSVGIGQISSEVPQNLSASRPQDRQFILSSKKLLLSDSGFYLCAWSFRGNTEAFFGQGTRLTVV.